This T cell receptor (beta chain) comes out of a study of a mutant IDH1 vaccine in newly diagnosed glioma. Study-wide background: The study started vaccination 4-6 weeks after radiotherapy alone, or with temozolomide cycles. Patients under treatment included approximately 60% males and 37.5% females and had a mean age of approximately 40 years.

This clone was seen a single time. Its target is not known. Time point specified: week 5, during vaccination. Each dose of the vaccine consisted of 300 ug of mutant IDH1 20-mer peptide, with topical imiquimod. Donor diagnoses consisted of new WHO grade 3 or 4 IDH1-mutant, ATRX-lost astrocytomas. V was trimmed by 4 bases and J by 8 bases, leaving 8 bases between them. The CDR3 extends over 11 amino acids. In germline, CDR1 is MNHEY, CDR2 SVGAGI. Broader study findings: Seemingly, top peripheral T cell clonotype changes bore no relation to pseudoprogression.

The protocol was immunoSEQ multiplex PCR, while the TCRdb copy is restricted to in-frame clones and leaves out a portion. The sample lists 60,000 or so clones, 75% to 90% occurring once. V and J are TRBV6-5 and TRBJ1-1; D remains ambiguous. This receptor was taken from a woman in her thirties or forties with glioma. The input for sequencing was PBMCs, taken from a glioma patient whose treatment included an IDH1 peptide vaccine. The CDR3, as DNA: TGTGCCAGCAGTTCCCGCGGAGAAGCTTTCTTT. Protein product: CASSSRGEAFF.